This passage covers 9 T cell receptor beta chains from one sample sequenced in a study of T cell responses to AZD1222 COVID-19 vaccine. Only in-frame clones appear in the TCRdb table, and some are missing; sequencing was by immunoSEQ multiplex PCR. The sample contains roughly 140,000 clones, approximately 86% of which appear only once. The starting material was peripheral blood, obtained after recovery from COVID-19. Source of these receptors: an adult who had recovered from COVID-19.

V gene TRBV2 combines with J gene TRBJ1-3; TRBD1 is a possible D gene (6 bases). Trimming removed 6 bases at V and 0 bases at J, with 18 bases between. CDR3 length: 17 amino acids. The V gene's germline CDR1 is SNHLY and CDR2 FYNNEI. The CDR3 sequence: CASRDRGAGLSGNTIYF. DNA of the CDR3: TGTGCCAGCAGGGACCGGGGGGCAGGCCTCTCTGGAAACACCATATATTTT.

The chain is built from TRBV5-1 and TRBJ1-5; D may be TRBD1 (5 bases). Germline V CDR1 and CDR2: SGHRS, YFSETQ. Trimming removed 4 bases from V and 4 bases from J, with 12 bases in between. This CDR3 is built from 14 residues. The CDR3 sequence: CASSPGLSNQPQHF. The CDR3 region has the DNA TGCGCCAGCAGCCCGGGGCTTTCAAATCAGCCCCAGCATTTT.

This clone showed up just once. This chain joins TRBV7-2 and TRBJ1-5, with D uncertain. The germline gives CDR1 SGHTA, CDR2 FQGNSA. This CDR3 comprises 13 residues. Deletions cut 8 bases from V and 0 bases from J, with 8 bases between. CDR3 DNA: TGTGCCAGCGGCACAGTTAGCAATCAGCCCCAGCATTTT. It is translated as CASGTVSNQPQHF. Using reference TRBV7-2 and TRBJ1-5 for the parts outside the CDR3, the full variable domain is GAGVSQSPSNKVTEKGKDVELRCDPISGHTALYWYRQSLGQGLEFLIYFQGNSAPDKSGLPSDRFSAERTGGSVSTLTIQRTQQEDSAVYLCASGTVSNQPQHFGDGTRLSIL.

J is TRBJ2-5 and V is TRBV4-3; D gene uncertain. The V gene's germline CDR1 is LGHNA and CDR2 YSLEER. The length of the CDR3 is 15 residues. With 1 base removed from V and 4 bases from J, the gap between germline ends came to 13 bases. The CDR3 coding sequence is TGCGCCAGCAGCCAAGGGAATGGTAGAGGAGAGACCCAGTACTTC. Translation gives CASSQGNGRGETQYF.

The CDR3 region is CASSIRQGADTQYF. The CDR3 bases are TGTGCCAGTAGTATAAGACAGGGCGCAGATACGCAGTATTTT. The V call is TRBV19, the J call TRBJ2-3, with TRBD1 matching 7 bases. Germline loops: CDR1 LNHDA, CDR2 SQIVND (reference sequence). The CDR3 is made up of 14 amino acids. The trim removed 2 bases at V and 4 bases at J, leaving 3 bases unmatched.

V is TRBV14 and J is TRBJ1-6; a possible D gene is TRBD1 (5 bases). V was cut by 1 base and J by 10 bases, with 8 bases left in between. The CDR3 loop spans 13 amino acids. CDR1 is SGHDN, CDR2 FVKESK, per germline. CDR3 in amino acids: CASSQVGGSPLHF. CDR3 sequence (DNA): TGTGCCAGCAGCCAAGTGGGGGGATCACCCCTCCACTTT.

The chain employs TRBV6-2 or TRBV6-3 and TRBJ2-3; 8 positions match TRBD2. Trimming at V came to 4 bases and at J to 1 base, leaving 7 bases not matched to a gene. This CDR3 region has 16 residues. CDR1 is MNHEY, CDR2 SVGEGT, per germline. The CDR3 loop is CASSFRSGTRTDTQYF. For the CDR3, the DNA is TGTGCCAGCAGTTTCCGTAGCGGGACTCGCACAGATACGCAGTATTTT.

The chain recombines TRBV2 with TRBJ1-1; weak D call: TRBD1 (5 bases). The germline V gene has CDR1 SNHLY and CDR2 FYNNEI. The CDR3 runs 13 residues. V gave up 6 bases and J gave up 2 bases, with 10 bases separating them. The CDR3 loop reads CASRGDSNTEAFF. CDR3 DNA sequence: TGTGCCAGCAGAGGGGACTCAAACACTGAAGCTTTCTTT.

The chain links TRBV7-9 to TRBJ2-1, with no clear D. The CDR3 loop spans 13 amino acids. Per the germline V gene, CDR1 is SEHNR and CDR2 is FQNEAQ (reference sequence). Trimming left V 2 bases short and J 3 bases short, with 5 bases between. CDR3 protein: CASSLLGYNEQFF. The CDR3 DNA sequence: TGTGCCAGCAGCTTACTAGGCTACAATGAGCAGTTCTTC.